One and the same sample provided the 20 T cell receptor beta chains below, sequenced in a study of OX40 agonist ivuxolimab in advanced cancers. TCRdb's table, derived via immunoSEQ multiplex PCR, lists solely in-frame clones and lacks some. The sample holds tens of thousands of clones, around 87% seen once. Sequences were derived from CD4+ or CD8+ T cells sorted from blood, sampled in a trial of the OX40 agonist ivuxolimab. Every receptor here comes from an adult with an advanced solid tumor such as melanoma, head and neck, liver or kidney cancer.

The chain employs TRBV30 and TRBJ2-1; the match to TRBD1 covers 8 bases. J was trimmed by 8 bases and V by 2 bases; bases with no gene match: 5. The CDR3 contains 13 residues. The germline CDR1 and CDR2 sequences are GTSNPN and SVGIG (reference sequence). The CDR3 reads CAWSRRGRDEQFF. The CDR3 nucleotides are TGTGCCTGGAGTCGCAGGGGGCGCGATGAGCAGTTCTTC.

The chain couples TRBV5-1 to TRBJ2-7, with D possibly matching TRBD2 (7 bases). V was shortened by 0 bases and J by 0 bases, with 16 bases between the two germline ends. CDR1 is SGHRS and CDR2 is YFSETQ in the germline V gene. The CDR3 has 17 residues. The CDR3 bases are TGCGCCAGCAGCTTGGTGGGGGGGCCACAGAGCTCCTACGAGCAGTACTTC. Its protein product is CASSLVGGPQSSYEQYF.

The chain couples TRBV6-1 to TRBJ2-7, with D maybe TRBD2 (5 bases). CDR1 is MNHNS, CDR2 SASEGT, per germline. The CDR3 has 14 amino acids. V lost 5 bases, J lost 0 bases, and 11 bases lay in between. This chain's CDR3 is CASSRAGISYEQYF. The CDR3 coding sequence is TGTGCCAGCAGTCGCGCCGGGATCTCCTACGAGCAGTACTTC.

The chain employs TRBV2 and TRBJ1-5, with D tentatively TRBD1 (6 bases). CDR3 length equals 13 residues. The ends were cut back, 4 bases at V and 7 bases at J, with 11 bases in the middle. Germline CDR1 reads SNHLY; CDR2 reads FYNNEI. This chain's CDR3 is CASSGLTGQPQHF. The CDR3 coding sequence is TGTGCCAGCAGTGGGCTAACAGGGCAGCCCCAGCATTTT.

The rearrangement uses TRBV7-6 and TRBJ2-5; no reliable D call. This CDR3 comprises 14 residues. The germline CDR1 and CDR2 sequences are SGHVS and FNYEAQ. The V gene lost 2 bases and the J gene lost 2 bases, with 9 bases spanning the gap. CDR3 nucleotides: TGTGCCAGCAGCTTAACACAGTTACAAGAGACCCAGTACTTC. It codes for CASSLTQLQETQYF.

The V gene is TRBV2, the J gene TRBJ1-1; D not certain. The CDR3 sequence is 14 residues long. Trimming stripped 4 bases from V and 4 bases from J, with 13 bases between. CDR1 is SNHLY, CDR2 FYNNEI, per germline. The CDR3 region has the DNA TGTGCCAGCAGTGGAGGGCAGTGGTCCACTGAAGCTTTCTTT. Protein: CASSGGQWSTEAFF.

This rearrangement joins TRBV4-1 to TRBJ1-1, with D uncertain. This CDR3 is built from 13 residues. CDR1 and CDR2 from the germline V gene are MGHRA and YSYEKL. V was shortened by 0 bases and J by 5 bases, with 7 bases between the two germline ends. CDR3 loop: CASSQDRLTEAFF. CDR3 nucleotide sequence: TGCGCCAGCAGCCAAGACAGGCTTACTGAAGCTTTCTTT.

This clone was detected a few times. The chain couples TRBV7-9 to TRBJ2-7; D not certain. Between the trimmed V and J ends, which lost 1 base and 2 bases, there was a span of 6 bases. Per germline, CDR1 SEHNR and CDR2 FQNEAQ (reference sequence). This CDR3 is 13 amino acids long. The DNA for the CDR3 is TGTGCCAGCAGCTTAGGGGGAACCTACGAGCAGTACTTC. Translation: CASSLGGTYEQYF.

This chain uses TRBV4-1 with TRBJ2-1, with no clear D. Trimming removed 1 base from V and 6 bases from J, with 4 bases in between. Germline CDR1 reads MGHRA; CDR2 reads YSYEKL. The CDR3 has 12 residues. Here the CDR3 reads CASSQVGNEQFF. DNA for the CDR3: TGCGCCAGCAGCCAAGTGGGCAATGAGCAGTTCTTC.

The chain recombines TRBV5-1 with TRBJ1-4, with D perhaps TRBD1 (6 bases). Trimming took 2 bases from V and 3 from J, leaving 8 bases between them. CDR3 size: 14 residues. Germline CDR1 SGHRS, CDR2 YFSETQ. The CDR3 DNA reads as TGCGCCAGCAGCTTTCAGGGGTCTAATGAAAAACTGTTTTTT. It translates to CASSFQGSNEKLFF.

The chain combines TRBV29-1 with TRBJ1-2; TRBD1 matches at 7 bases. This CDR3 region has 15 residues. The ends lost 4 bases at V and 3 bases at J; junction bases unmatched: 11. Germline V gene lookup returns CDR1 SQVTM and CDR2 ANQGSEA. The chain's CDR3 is CSVGTRQGKDYGYTF. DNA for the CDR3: TGCAGCGTTGGAACAAGACAGGGAAAGGACTATGGCTACACCTTC.

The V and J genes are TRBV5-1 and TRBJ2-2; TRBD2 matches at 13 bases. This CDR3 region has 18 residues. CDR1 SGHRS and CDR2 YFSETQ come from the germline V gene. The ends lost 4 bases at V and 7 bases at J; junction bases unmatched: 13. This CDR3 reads CASSAASTSGRFSGELFF. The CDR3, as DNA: TGCGCCAGCAGCGCTGCTTCGACTAGCGGGAGGTTCAGCGGGGAGCTGTTTTTT.

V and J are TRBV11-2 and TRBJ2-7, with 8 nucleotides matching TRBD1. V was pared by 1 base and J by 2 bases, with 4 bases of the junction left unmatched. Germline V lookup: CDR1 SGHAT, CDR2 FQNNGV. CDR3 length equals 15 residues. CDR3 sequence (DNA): TGTGCCAGCAGCTTAGGCCGGGACAGGACCTACGAGCAGTACTTC. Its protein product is CASSLGRDRTYEQYF.

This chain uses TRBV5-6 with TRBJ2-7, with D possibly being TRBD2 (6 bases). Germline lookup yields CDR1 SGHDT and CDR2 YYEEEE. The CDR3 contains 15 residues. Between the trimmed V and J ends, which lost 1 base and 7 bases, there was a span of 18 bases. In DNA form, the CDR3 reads TGTGCCAGCAGCTTGTTAGCACGGACCGGAGGGGAGCAGTACTTC. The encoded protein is CASSLLARTGGEQYF.

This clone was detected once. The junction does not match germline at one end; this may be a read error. The CDR3 region has the DNA TGCGCCAGCAGACAAGTTTGGGGCAGGAGTTCCTACGAGCAGTACTTC. Translation: CASRQVWGRSSYEQYF. The chain couples TRBV4-1 to TRBJ2-5, with D possibly being TRBD1 (5 bases). The J call may be mistaken, given a closer DNA end match to TRBJ2-7. The CDR3 runs 16 residues. The germline V gene has CDR1 MGHRA and CDR2 YSYEKL.

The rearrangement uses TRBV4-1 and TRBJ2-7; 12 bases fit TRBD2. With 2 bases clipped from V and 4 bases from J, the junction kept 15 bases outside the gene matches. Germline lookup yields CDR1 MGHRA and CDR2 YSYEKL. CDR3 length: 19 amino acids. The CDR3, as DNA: TGCGCCAGCAGCCAAAAGGGACAGGCTCTAGCGGGAGGGCCTTACGAGCAGTACTTC. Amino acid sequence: CASSQKGQALAGGPYEQYF.

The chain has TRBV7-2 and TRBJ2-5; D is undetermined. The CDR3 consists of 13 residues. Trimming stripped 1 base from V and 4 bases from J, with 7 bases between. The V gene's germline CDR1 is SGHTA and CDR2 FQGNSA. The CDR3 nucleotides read TGTGCCAGCAGCTTAGGCGGTAGAGAGACCCAGTACTTC. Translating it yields CASSLGGRETQYF.

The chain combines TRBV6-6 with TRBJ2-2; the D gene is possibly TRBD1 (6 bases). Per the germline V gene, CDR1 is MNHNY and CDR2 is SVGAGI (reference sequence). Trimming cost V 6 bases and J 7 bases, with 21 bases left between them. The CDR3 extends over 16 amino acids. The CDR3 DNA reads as TGTGCCAGCAGAACGTCCCTAGGGGCAGGGGTCGGGGAGCTGTTTTTT. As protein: CASRTSLGAGVGELFF.

CDR3 amino acids: CASSLAQGLYLYGYTF. CDR3 DNA: TGTGCCAGCAGCTTGGCGCAGGGCCTATACCTCTATGGCTACACCTTC. V is TRBV7-9 and J is TRBJ1-2; D is perhaps TRBD1 (5 bases). V lost 3 bases and J 4 bases, leaving 18 bases between the germline ends. The CDR3 runs 16 residues. Germline V gene lookup returns CDR1 SEHNR and CDR2 FQNEAQ (reference sequence).

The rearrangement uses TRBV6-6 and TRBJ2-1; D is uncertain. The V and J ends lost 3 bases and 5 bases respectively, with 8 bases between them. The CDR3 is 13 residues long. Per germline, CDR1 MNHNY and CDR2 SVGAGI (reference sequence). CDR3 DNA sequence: TGTGCCAGCAGTTATTTGACGGACAATGAGCAGTTCTTC. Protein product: CASSYLTDNEQFF.